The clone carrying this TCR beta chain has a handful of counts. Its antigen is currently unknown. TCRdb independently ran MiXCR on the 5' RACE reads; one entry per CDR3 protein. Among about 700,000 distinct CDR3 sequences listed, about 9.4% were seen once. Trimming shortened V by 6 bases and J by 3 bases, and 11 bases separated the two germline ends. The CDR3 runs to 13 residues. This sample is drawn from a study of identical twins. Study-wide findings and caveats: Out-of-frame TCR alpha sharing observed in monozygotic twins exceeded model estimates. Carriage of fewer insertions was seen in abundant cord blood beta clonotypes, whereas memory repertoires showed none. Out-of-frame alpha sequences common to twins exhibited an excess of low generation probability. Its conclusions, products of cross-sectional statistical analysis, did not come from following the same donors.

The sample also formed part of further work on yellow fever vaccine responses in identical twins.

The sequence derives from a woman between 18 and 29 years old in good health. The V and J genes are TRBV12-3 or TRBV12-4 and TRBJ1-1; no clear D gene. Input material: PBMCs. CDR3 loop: CASSSMIYTEAFF. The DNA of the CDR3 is TGTGCCAGCAGCTCGATGATATACACTGAAGCTTTCTTT.